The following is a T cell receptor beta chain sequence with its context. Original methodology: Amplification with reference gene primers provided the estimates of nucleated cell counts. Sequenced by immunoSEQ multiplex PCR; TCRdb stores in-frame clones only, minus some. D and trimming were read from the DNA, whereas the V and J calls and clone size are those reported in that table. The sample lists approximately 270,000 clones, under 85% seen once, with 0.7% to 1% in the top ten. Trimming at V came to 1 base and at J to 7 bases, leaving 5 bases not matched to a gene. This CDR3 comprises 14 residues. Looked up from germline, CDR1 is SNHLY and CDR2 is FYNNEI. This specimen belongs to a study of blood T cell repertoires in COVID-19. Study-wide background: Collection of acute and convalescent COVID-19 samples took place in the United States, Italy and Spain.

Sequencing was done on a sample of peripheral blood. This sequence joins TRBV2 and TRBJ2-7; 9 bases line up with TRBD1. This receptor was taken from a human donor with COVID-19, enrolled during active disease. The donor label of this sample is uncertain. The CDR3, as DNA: TGTGCCAGCAGTGAAGGGACAGGGGTTGGTGAGCAGTACTTC. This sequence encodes CASSEGTGVGEQYF.